This entry lists 28 T cell receptor beta chains sequenced from one sample in a study of shared clonotypes between healthy human individuals. Produced via immunoSEQ multiplex PCR; TCRdb's table is partial and in-frame only. This table holds about 820,000 clones, 90% to 95% found once. The naive CD8 fraction comprised CD45RO-negative cells positively selected for CCR7 and excluded terminally differentiated effector memory CD45RA+ cells. The sequenced material came from naive CD8+ T cells sorted from blood. The receptors stem from a man aged 30 to 45 in good health.

Ten or more counts support this clone. V gene TRBV27 combines with J gene TRBJ2-5; 9 bases fit TRBD2. The J segment lost 5 bases and the V segment lost 11 bases, leaving 12 bases of the junction unmatched. This CDR3 has 14 residues. Germline V lookup: CDR1 MNHEY, CDR2 SMNVEV (reference sequence). Here the CDR3 DNA reads TGTGCCTCACGTGGACTAGCGATAGGGGAGACCCAGTACTTC. It yields the protein CASRGLAIGETQYF.

The chain carries TRBV13 and TRBJ1-1; D is undetermined. Germline V gives CDR1 PRHDT, CDR2 FYEKMQ (reference sequence). The CDR3 consists of 14 residues. The V and J ends lost 5 bases and 5 bases respectively, with 15 bases between them. The CDR3, as DNA: TGTGCCAGCAGCACAGAAAGCGGAGGGACTGAAGCTTTCTTT. Translation gives CASSTESGGTEAFF.

In its sample, this clone was seen once. This chain uses TRBV9 with TRBJ2-7, with 12 bases that match TRBD1. This CDR3 spans 15 amino acids. Trimming at V came to 4 bases and at J to 3 bases, leaving 5 bases not matched to a gene. Germline CDR1 and CDR2: SGDLS and YYNGEE. The CDR3 region has the DNA TGTGCCAGCAGCCCGGGACAGGGGGCCCGCTACGAGCAGTACTTC. Translating it yields CASSPGQGARYEQYF.

This chain joins TRBV6-1 and TRBJ1-4; D might be TRBD1 (6 bases). The CDR3 is 13 amino acids. Germline CDR1 MNHNS, CDR2 SASEGT. Trimming stripped 6 bases from V and 3 bases from J, with 8 bases between. CDR3 residues: CASRDSPNEKLFF. The CDR3 DNA reads TGTGCCAGCAGGGACAGTCCTAATGAAAAACTGTTTTTT.

The chain has TRBV10-1 and TRBJ2-3; weak D call: TRBD2 (5 bases). The CDR3 runs 15 residues. The V gene lost 3 bases and the J gene lost 3 bases, with 13 bases spanning the gap. Germline CDR1 reads WNHNN; CDR2 reads SYGVQD (reference sequence). CDR3 nucleotide sequence: TGCGCCAGCAGTGATAGGGCCCGCGGGACAGATACGCAGTATTTT. Amino acid sequence: CASSDRARGTDTQYF.

The J gene is TRBJ2-7, the V gene TRBV7-9, with TRBD1 as a possible D gene (5 bases). In germline, CDR1 is SEHNR, CDR2 FQNEAQ (reference sequence). Trimming took off 6 bases at V and 1 base at J, with 19 bases between the two ends. The CDR3 runs to 16 residues. CDR3 coding DNA: TGTGCCAGCAGTCCACCTCCGACAGCAATGTCCTACGAGCAGTACTTC. It encodes CASSPPPTAMSYEQYF.

The chain couples TRBV6-5 to TRBJ2-5, with 8 positions matching TRBD1. V dropped 2 bases and J dropped 4; count of bases not matched to a gene: 6. CDR1 is MNHEY, CDR2 SVGAGI, per germline. The CDR3 sequence is 15 residues long. Here the CDR3 reads CASSYQGALGETQYF. DNA of the CDR3: TGTGCCAGCAGTTACCAGGGGGCGCTTGGAGAGACCCAGTACTTC.

This clone was seen just once. The chain recombines TRBV7-8 with TRBJ1-2, with a tentative D call TRBD1 (5 bases). Trimming took off 5 bases at V and 4 bases at J, with 20 bases between the two ends. Germline CDR1 is SGHVS and CDR2 is FQNEAQ. The CDR3 extends over 16 amino acids. In nucleotides, the CDR3 is TGTGCCAGCAGCCCTAGTGACCGGGACCTCCCCTATGGCTACACCTTC. It specifies CASSPSDRDLPYGYTF. Supplemented by reference TRBV7-8 and TRBJ1-2, the full variable domain reads GAGVSQSPRYKVAKRGQDVALRCDPISGHVSLFWYQQALGQGPEFLTYFQNEAQLDKSGLPSDRFFAERPEGSVSTLKIQRTQQEDSAVYLCASSPSDRDLPYGYTFGSGTRLTVV.

This clone has only one observation. The rearrangement joins TRBV7-9 to TRBJ2-1; D gene ambiguous. The V gene lost 1 base and the J gene lost 11 bases, with 9 bases spanning the gap. Germline V gives CDR1 SEHNR, CDR2 FQNEAQ (reference sequence). The CDR3 runs to 12 residues. CDR3 loop: CASSLGGDKQFF. CDR3 bases: TGTGCCAGCAGCTTAGGCGGAGATAAGCAGTTCTTC.

Only a few counts were recorded for this clone. The chain carries TRBV13 and TRBJ1-1; 8 bases map to TRBD1. The CDR3 consists of 14 residues. Germline lookup yields CDR1 PRHDT and CDR2 FYEKMQ (reference sequence). The V and J ends lost 5 bases and 1 base, in that order; junction bases with no gene match: 3. CDR3 loop: CASSVQGGNTEAFF. CDR3 DNA: TGTGCCAGCAGCGTACAGGGGGGGAACACTGAAGCTTTCTTT.

This sequence joins TRBV27 and TRBJ1-2; 7 positions match TRBD1. Losses at the gene ends were 5 bases for V and 6 bases for J; bases not matched to a gene: 6. CDR1 and CDR2 from the germline V gene are MNHEY and SMNVEV (reference sequence). CDR3 length: 13 amino acids. The DNA of the CDR3 is TGTGCCAGCAGTCAATACGGACAGGATGGCTACACCTTC. Its protein product is CASSQYGQDGYTF.

The J gene is TRBJ2-5, the V gene TRBV6-5, with 10 bases aligning to TRBD2. The J call could be wrong; TRBJ2-7 is a better fit for the DNA end. CDR3 size: 13 residues. CDR1 MNHEY and CDR2 SVGAGI come from the germline V gene. The CDR3 reads CASASGSSYEQYF. For the CDR3, the DNA is TGTGCCAGTGCTAGCGGGAGTTCCTACGAGCAGTACTTC.

The gene calls are TRBV7-9 and TRBJ1-1, with 8 bases identical to TRBD1. Looked up from germline, CDR1 is SEHNR and CDR2 is FQNEAQ (reference sequence). The J segment lost 5 bases and the V segment lost 6 bases, leaving 5 bases of the junction unmatched. The CDR3 is made up of 13 amino acids. The chain's CDR3 is CASRGQGGTEAFF. DNA for the CDR3: TGTGCCAGCAGAGGACAGGGTGGGACTGAAGCTTTCTTT.

This chain joins TRBV5-1 and TRBJ2-1; 13 positions match TRBD2. The J segment lost 5 bases and the V segment lost 2 bases, leaving 16 bases of the junction unmatched. The CDR3 consists of 20 residues. The germline gives CDR1 SGHRS, CDR2 YFSETQ. The CDR3 loop is CASSFLGTSGTIPLHNEQFF. CDR3 nucleotide sequence: TGCGCCAGCAGCTTCCTAGGGACTAGCGGGACCATCCCCCTCCACAATGAGCAGTTCTTC.

The J gene is TRBJ1-1, the V gene TRBV10-1; D is unresolved. The CDR3 consists of 13 residues. The germline V gene has CDR1 WNHNN and CDR2 SYGVQD (reference sequence). V was clipped by 4 bases and J by 1 base, with 7 bases between them. CDR3 DNA sequence: TGCGCCAGCAGTGGGCAGAGGAACACTGAAGCTTTCTTT. Translated: CASSGQRNTEAFF.

In regard to this clone: The sample contains more than one DNA sequence encoding this CDR3. This chain joins TRBV4-3 and TRBJ1-1; D is ambiguous. From germline, CDR1 is LGHNA and CDR2 YSLEER. Trimming took 0 bases from V and 1 from J, leaving 6 bases between them. The CDR3 has 14 residues. The chain's CDR3 is CASSQDSGNTEAFF. CDR3 bases: TGCGCCAGCAGCCAAGATAGCGGGAACACTGAAGCTTTCTTT.

This chain links TRBV7-9 with TRBJ2-3; D not certain. There are 12 residues in the CDR3. Germline values: CDR1 SEHNR, CDR2 FQNEAQ (reference sequence). V was trimmed by 2 bases and J by 6 bases, leaving 6 bases between them. CDR3 coding DNA: TGTGCCAGCAGCTTACCGTGGGATACGCAGTATTTT. The encoded protein is CASSLPWDTQYF.

The rearrangement joins TRBV4-3 to TRBJ2-3, with 11 bases identical to TRBD2. This CDR3 comprises 22 residues. The ends lost 0 bases at V and 4 bases at J; junction bases unmatched: 21. Germline-derived CDR1 and CDR2 are LGHNA and YSLEER. CDR3 region: CASSQDLPGLADPEGVADTQYF. The CDR3 DNA reads TGCGCCAGCAGCCAAGATCTTCCGGGACTAGCGGACCCCGAAGGGGTAGCAGATACGCAGTATTTT.

The genes are TRBV11-2 and TRBJ2-5; D not certain. The germline CDR1 and CDR2 sequences are SGHAT and FQNNGV. This CDR3 spans 15 amino acids. Trimming pared 1 base from V and 8 bases from J, leaving 17 bases between. The CDR3 spells CASSLALFPRETQYF. CDR3 nucleotides: TGTGCCAGCAGCTTAGCACTATTCCCAAGAGAAACCCAGTACTTC. Full variable domain (missing parts from reference TRBV11-2 and TRBJ2-5): EAGVAQSPRYKIIEKRQSVAFWCNPISGHATLYWYQQILGQGPKLLIQFQNNGVVDDSQLPKDRFSAERLKGVDSTLKIQPAKLEDSAVYLCASSLALFPRETQYFGPGTRLLVL.

V and J are TRBV29-1 and TRBJ2-7; D uncertain. V was shortened by 7 bases and J by 3 bases, with 10 bases between the two germline ends. Germline assignment: CDR1 SQVTM and CDR2 ANQGSEA. This CDR3 has 11 amino acids. CDR3 DNA sequence: TGCAGCGCAGACTGGGGCTACGAGCAGTACTTC. Protein sequence: CSADWGYEQYF.

The V and J genes are TRBV27 and TRBJ2-3; D not resolved. Germline CDR1 reads MNHEY; CDR2 reads SMNVEV (reference sequence). The CDR3 has 13 amino acids. Trimming left V 5 bases short and J 4 bases short, with 10 bases between. CDR3 loop: CASSPVLADTQYF. As DNA, the CDR3 is TGTGCCAGCAGTCCCGTTTTGGCAGATACGCAGTATTTT.

This sequence joins TRBV11-2 and TRBJ2-7; 11 nucleotides align to TRBD1. Germline CDR1 SGHAT, CDR2 FQNNGV. This CDR3 is built from 15 residues. The V gene end was trimmed by 1 base and the J gene end by 5 bases; junction bases not matched to a gene: 4. DNA of the CDR3: TGTGCCAGCAGCTTAGGGGCGGGACAGGGGGACGAGCAGTACTTC. This translates into CASSLGAGQGDEQYF.

On this clone itself: This CDR3 is also generated by other DNA sequences in the sample. The genes are TRBV7-9 and TRBJ1-1; D gene unclear. Trimming cost V 1 base and J 2 bases, with 5 bases left between them. Germline V CDR1 and CDR2: SEHNR, FQNEAQ (reference sequence). This CDR3 is built from 13 residues. The CDR3 spells CASSLVGNTEAFF. DNA for the CDR3: TGTGCCAGCAGCTTAGTTGGCAACACTGAAGCTTTCTTT.

A note on this clone: It may be a read error: a sequence one base away is much more abundant. Distinct nucleotide sequences in the sample also encode this CDR3. V and J are TRBV27 and TRBJ2-7; unclear D gene. Germline values: CDR1 MNHEY, CDR2 SMNVEV (reference sequence). CDR3 length: 13 residues. V lost 5 bases and J lost 0, with 8 bases in between. The CDR3 DNA is TGTGCCAGCAGTCCGATCAGCTCCTACGAGCAGTACTTC. Amino acids: CASSPISSYEQYF.

The V gene is TRBV5-5, the J gene TRBJ2-7; TRBD1 matches at 10 bases. This CDR3 has 18 amino acids. Germline assignment: CDR1 SGHKS and CDR2 YYEKEE (reference sequence). With V trimmed by 0 bases and J by 5 bases, 14 bases remained unmatched. The CDR3 here is CASSLGHRGTGVIHEQYF. The CDR3 nucleotides are TGTGCCAGCAGCTTGGGGCATCGGGGGACAGGGGTCATCCACGAGCAGTACTTC.

In its sample, this clone was seen once. This sequence joins TRBV10-1 and TRBJ1-1, with a tentative D call TRBD1 (5 bases). Per germline, CDR1 WNHNN and CDR2 SYGVQD (reference sequence). V lost 0 bases to trimming and J lost 3 bases, with 14 bases between them. The CDR3 extends over 16 amino acids. The CDR3 region has the DNA TGCGCCAGCAGTGAGTCACCGGGGGGTCGAGACACTGAAGCTTTCTTT. Translating it yields CASSESPGGRDTEAFF.

This sequence joins TRBV9 and TRBJ2-7; TRBD2 aligns across 12 bases. With 0 bases clipped from V and 4 bases from J, the junction kept 2 bases outside the gene matches. CDR1 and CDR2 from the germline V gene are SGDLS and YYNGEE. The CDR3 has 15 amino acids. The chain's CDR3 is CASSVEGTSGYEQYF. The CDR3, as DNA: TGTGCCAGCAGCGTAGAGGGGACTAGCGGGTACGAGCAGTACTTC.

The rearrangement links TRBV5-1 to TRBJ2-1; D uncertain. V was pared by 4 bases and J by 6 bases, with 14 bases between. CDR3 size: 14 residues. Germline V lookup: CDR1 SGHRS, CDR2 YFSETQ. The CDR3: CASSIDSGRNEQFF. CDR3 bases: TGCGCCAGCAGCATAGACTCCGGACGCAATGAGCAGTTCTTC.